The 8 T cell receptor beta chains below were found in one sample sequenced in a study of blood T cell repertoires in COVID-19. Produced via immunoSEQ multiplex PCR; TCRdb's table is partial and in-frame only. The sample includes 200,000 or so clones, 85% to 90% of them seen just once. The sequencing sample was made of peripheral blood. The receptors originated from a man aged 30-40 years with COVID-19, enrolled during active disease.

The chain links TRBV6-1 to TRBJ1-2, with 7 bases lining up with TRBD1. Germline CDR1 is MNHNS and CDR2 is SASEGT. The CDR3 sequence is 14 residues long. The V segment lost 3 bases and the J segment 2 bases; nucleotides outside the gene matches: 3. CDR3 DNA sequence: TGTGCCAGCAGTGACCTACAGGGGAACTATGGCTACACCTTC. It is translated as CASSDLQGNYGYTF.

The chain recombines TRBV9 with TRBJ1-1, with D hard to call. This CDR3 region has 13 residues. CDR1 and CDR2 (germline): SGDLS, YYNGEE. Trimming stripped 1 base from V and 8 bases from J, with 12 bases between. This CDR3 is CASSVTGLTEAFF. In DNA, the CDR3 is TGTGCCAGCAGCGTAACCGGACTGACCGAAGCTTTCTTT.

The rearrangement joins TRBV24-1 to TRBJ1-5; D unclear. The CDR3 length is 13 residues. Germline lookup yields CDR1 KGHDR and CDR2 SFDVKD. The V end was cut by 5 bases, the J end by 5 bases, with 9 bases between. CDR3 nucleotides: TGTGCCACCAGTGGGCAAAGTTATCAGCCCCAGCATTTT. Protein product: CATSGQSYQPQHF.

The chain uses TRBV2 and TRBJ1-1; possible D gene TRBD1, 6 bases. The germline gives CDR1 SNHLY, CDR2 FYNNEI. With 6 bases removed from V and 1 base from J, the gap between germline ends came to 9 bases. The CDR3 is 13 amino acids. The CDR3 protein is CASSLTGNTEAFF. The CDR3 bases are TGTGCCAGCAGCTTGACAGGGAACACTGAAGCTTTCTTT.

The rearrangement joins TRBV5-1 to TRBJ1-1, with 7 bases matching TRBD1. V shed 3 bases and J 1 base; nucleotides not matched to a gene: 3. The CDR3 totals 14 residues. Germline CDR1 reads SGHRS; CDR2 reads YFSETQ. The CDR3 reads CASSSGTENTEAFF. In nucleotides, the CDR3 is TGCGCCAGCAGCTCTGGGACAGAGAACACTGAAGCTTTCTTT.

The chain carries TRBV4-3 and TRBJ1-2, with D possibly matching TRBD1 (5 bases). The V end lost 0 bases, the J end lost 0 bases, and 14 bases lay between the germline ends. The CDR3 has 17 residues. Germline V gene lookup returns CDR1 LGHNA and CDR2 YSLEER. The CDR3, as DNA: TGCGCCAGCAGCCAAGATTGGGAGGGGCCAACTAACTATGGCTACACCTTC. It translates to CASSQDWEGPTNYGYTF.

This clone was counted between two and nine times. This sequence joins TRBV28 and TRBJ2-7; D may be TRBD2 (6 bases). Germline-derived CDR1 and CDR2 are MDHEN and SYDVKM. CDR3 size: 15 residues. Trimming shortened V by 7 bases and J by 3 bases, and 19 bases separated the two germline ends. The CDR3 is CASTNGGTSNYEQYF. The CDR3 DNA sequence: TGTGCCAGCACTAACGGCGGGACGAGCAACTACGAGCAGTACTTC.

This clone was recorded once. The chain employs TRBV9 and TRBJ1-6; no definite D call. Between the trimmed V and J ends, which lost 4 bases and 7 bases, there was a span of 21 bases. The CDR3 is made up of 17 amino acids. Germline values: CDR1 SGDLS, CDR2 YYNGEE. The CDR3 sequence: CASSPLGPGSGNSPLHF. CDR3 sequence (DNA): TGTGCCAGCAGCCCACTGGGTCCGGGGTCGGGGAATTCACCCCTCCACTTT.